What follows are 10 T cell receptor beta chains derived from one specimen sequenced in a study of human T cells and chemical hapten exposure. TCRdb re-called the RACE reads through MiXCR, storing one row per CDR3 protein. The sample carries over 300,000 distinct CDR3 sequences, more than 4.5% recorded once. Regarding time point: pre-sensitization, week 0. The treatment was: therapeutic diphenylcyclopropenone sensitization with weekly scalp DPC. Sequenced material: whole blood, taken in connection with sensitization to the hapten diphenylcyclopropenone (DPC). Receptor source: a woman in her 50s with alopecia areata. Some clones in this sample may be carry-over from other donors' samples.

This clonotype came up many times. The gene calls are TRBV5-8 and TRBJ2-2; no clear D. The CDR3 is 11 residues long. V was clipped by 4 bases and J by 16 bases, with 14 bases between them. Germline V CDR1 and CDR2: SGHTS, YDEGEE. The CDR3 region is CASSLPLTPFF. Here the CDR3 DNA reads TGTGCCAGCAGCCTACCCCTGACGCCGTTTTTT. Together with reference TRBV5-8 and TRBJ2-2, the CDR3 gives the full variable domain: EAGVTQSPTHLIKTRGQQATLRCSPISGHTSVYWYQQALGLGLQFLLWYDEGEERNRGNFPPRFSGRQFPNYSSELNVNALELEDSALYLCASSLPLTPFFGEGSRLTVL.

This clonotype was recorded many times. The chain has TRBV9 and TRBJ1-2; 8 nucleotides line up with TRBD1. The V segment lost 4 bases and the J segment 4 bases; nucleotides outside the gene matches: 3. Germline lookup yields CDR1 SGDLS and CDR2 YYNGEE. This CDR3 has 13 residues. The DNA of the CDR3 is TGTGCCAGCAGCCCCCAGGGGGCCTATGGCTACACCTTC. Translated, it gives CASSPQGAYGYTF.

This clonotype was counted ten times or more. The gene calls are TRBV25-1 and TRBJ2-7; D might be TRBD1 (6 bases). Per the germline V gene, CDR1 is MGHDK and CDR2 is SYGVNS. The CDR3 loop spans 12 amino acids. V dropped 4 bases and J dropped 4 bases, with 8 bases sitting between them. Here the CDR3 DNA reads TGTGCCAGCAGTGGGACAGATTACGAGCAGTACTTC. Protein: CASSGTDYEQYF.

This clonotype has ten or more counts. This chain links TRBV3-1 with TRBJ2-2; D may be TRBD2 (5 bases). Trimming shortened V by 2 bases and J by 5 bases, and 6 bases separated the two germline ends. The germline V gene has CDR1 LGHDT and CDR2 YNNKEL (reference sequence). This CDR3 spans 13 amino acids. The CDR3 DNA follows: TGTGCCAGCAGCCAAACGGGGACCGGGGAGCTGTTTTTT. Translated, it gives CASSQTGTGELFF.

This clonotype appeared many times. V is TRBV29-1 and J is TRBJ2-1, with 8 bases aligning to TRBD2. Per germline, CDR1 SQVTM and CDR2 ANQGSEA. V shed 4 bases and J 6 bases; nucleotides not matched to a gene: 5. This CDR3 is 13 amino acids long. CDR3 in DNA: TGCAGCGTTGTAGTTCTAGCGGGCAATGAGCAGTTCTTC. It yields the protein CSVVVLAGNEQFF.

The sample holds many counts of this clonotype. V gene TRBV27 combines with J gene TRBJ2-7; tentatively, D is TRBD1 (6 bases). Germline V CDR1 and CDR2: MNHEY, SMNVEV (reference sequence). There are 16 residues in the CDR3. The germline V and J ends were trimmed by 3 bases and 3 bases, with 18 bases remaining between them. The CDR3: CASSLVPGQRIYEQYF. CDR3 DNA: TGTGCCAGCAGTTTGGTCCCGGGACAAAGAATCTACGAGCAGTACTTC.

The chain has TRBV7-9 and TRBJ2-5, with 9 bases identical to TRBD1. CDR1 SEHNR and CDR2 FQNEAQ come from the germline V gene (reference sequence). The CDR3 runs 14 residues. V gave up 4 bases and J gave up 3 bases; unmatched junction bases: 3. The CDR3 bases are TGTGCCAGCAGCTCAGGACAGGGGAAAGAGACCCAGTACTTC. This translates into CASSSGQGKETQYF.

There are many counts of this clonotype. The conserved closing phenylalanine or tryptophan is absent in this CDR3, likely reflecting a read error. The CDR3 sequence is CASRPSSGSSHEQYS. The CDR3 DNA reads as TGTGCCAGCCGCCCTTCTAGCGGGAGTTCCCACGAGCAGTACTCC. This chain connects TRBV28 to TRBJ2-7; 10 bases line up with TRBD2. The CDR3 contains 15 residues. Germline V lookup: CDR1 MDHEN, CDR2 SYDVKM. Trimming cost V 8 bases and J 5 bases; bases outside gene matches: 12.

This sequence joins TRBV12-3 or TRBV12-4 and TRBJ1-5; 8 nucleotides agree with TRBD1. The ends lost 7 bases at V and 2 bases at J; junction bases unmatched: 4. CDR3 length: 14 amino acids. The CDR3 coding sequence is TGTGCCAGCACTCCGACAGGGGGCAATCAGCCCCAGCATTTT. This codes for CASTPTGGNQPQHF.

This clonotype was recorded at least ten times. The V gene is TRBV11-2, the J gene TRBJ2-3, with D possibly being TRBD1 (7 bases). Per germline, CDR1 SGHAT and CDR2 FQNNGV. The CDR3 is 15 residues long. V lost 4 bases and J 3 bases, leaving 14 bases between the germline ends. CDR3 protein: CASSSYRGGTDTQYF. The CDR3 nucleotides read TGTGCCAGCAGCTCTTACAGGGGAGGAACAGATACGCAGTATTTT.